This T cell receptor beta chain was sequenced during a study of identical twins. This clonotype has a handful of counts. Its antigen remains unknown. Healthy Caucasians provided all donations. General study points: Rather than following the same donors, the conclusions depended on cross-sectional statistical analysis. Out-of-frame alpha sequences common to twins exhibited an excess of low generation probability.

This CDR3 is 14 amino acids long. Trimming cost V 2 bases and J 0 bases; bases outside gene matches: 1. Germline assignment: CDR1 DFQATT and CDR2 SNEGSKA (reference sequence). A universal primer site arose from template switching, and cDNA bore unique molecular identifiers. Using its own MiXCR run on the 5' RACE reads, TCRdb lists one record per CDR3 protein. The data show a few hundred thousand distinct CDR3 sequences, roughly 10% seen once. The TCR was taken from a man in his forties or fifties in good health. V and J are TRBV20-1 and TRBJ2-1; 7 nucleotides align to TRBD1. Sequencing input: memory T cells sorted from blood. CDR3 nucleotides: TGCAGTGCTAGACGGGACAGCTCCTACAATGAGCAGTTCTTC. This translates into CSARRDSSYNEQFF.